This T cell receptor (beta chain) was recorded in a study of immune evolution from preneoplasia to lung adenocarcinoma (TCRdb year 2021). Turning to the overall study: HLA loss of heterozygosity was found in about 6.3% of AIS, roughly 15% of MIA and 33% of ADC lesions, and in no AAH lesions. TCR sequencing data came from 51 patients. Resected precursor lesions (AAH, AIS, MIA) and invasive adenocarcinomas were each compared against paired morphologically normal lung tissue. Immune contexture across lung adenocarcinoma precursors and invasive adenocarcinoma was profiled using immune gene expression, TCR sequencing and multiplex immunofluorescence. It was reported in the study that approximately 100 samples were used for TCR sequencing. The overall cohort comprised around 55 patients with pulmonary nodules who underwent surgical resection. POLYSOLVER was used to infer class I HLA alleles from exome data, and LOHHLA was used to detect allele-specific HLA loss. Sample size was determined by specimen availability and not by a prior power calculation. The immune data were combined with whole exome sequencing and methylation data from the same cohort of nodules.

The paper's findings and limits, for the study overall: Because every patient came from Japan and China, how well the results apply to Western populations was uncertain. Clonality was highest in normal lung, while later-stage lesions appeared to show lower clonality but higher T cell density and diversity. Compared with EGFR-mutant or double wild-type lesions, KRAS-mutant nodules had the highest T cell clonality. The findings were based on association rather than direct causation, and larger cohorts with long-term follow-up and longitudinal biopsies were deemed needed. Normal lung had the highest top T cell clone frequencies, and these frequencies appeared to fall progressively from AAH through AIS, MIA and invasive adenocarcinoma.

A remark on this clone: Its antigen specificity is not known. The record has no base qualities; no much larger clone is one base away.

Measured from the cysteine to the phenylalanine, the CDR3 is 15 residues long. Of all the DNA, just the CDR3 is kept, 45 bases in frame from base 1. The germline V gene yields MNHEY for CDR1 and SVGAGI for CDR2. Here V drops 3 bases and J drops 6 bases, and the junction holds 10 bases not matched to any gene. Patients underwent resection in Japan or China between the mid-2010s and the late 2010s. Two lung cancer pathologists independently reviewed H&E slides to confirm the histologic diagnosis of every case. Macro-dissection after pathologic assessment enriched premalignant or tumor cells for nucleic acid extraction. DNA was isolated from FFPE tissue using the AllPrep DNA/RNA FFPE Kit. Using the immunoSEQ hsTCRbeta Kit, TCR beta CDR3 regions were sequenced from DNA. Turning to the authors' computational methods: The ImmunoSEQ Analyzer was used to analyse the TCR sequencing data. T cell clonality was defined as 1 minus Pielou's evenness, calculated on productive rearrangements. T cell diversity was measured with the inverse Simpson index on productive templates. T cell density was defined as TCR beta template counts normalized to usable DNA, with usable DNA estimated by amplification and sequencing of housekeeping genes. Two-sided Kruskal-Wallis tests were used to compare TCR metrics between histologic stages. TCRdb retrieved this table from immuneACCESS and kept in-frame rearrangements only. Not all clones are present; in checked studies, unresolved V genes account for under half, and no reason is known for the remainder. V and J calls and clone size follow that table, whereas D and trimming were derived from the DNA. A total of 4,500 to 5,000 clones appear in this sample, around four fifths of them only once. The ten largest clones represent 7.5% to 9.5% of the sample.

This TCR was recovered from an older person with lung adenocarcinoma. The chain is made from TRBV6-5 and TRBJ2-7, with 8 bases matching TRBD2. Input material: FFPE minimally invasive lung adenocarcinoma tissue. Reading the label with the study, this specimen's cell subset or site is: micro-invasive lung adenocarcinoma (MIA). In nucleotide form, the sequence is TGTGCCAGCAGTTATCAGTACAGCGGGGGTTCCGAGCAGTACTTC. It translates as CASSYQYSGGSEQYF.